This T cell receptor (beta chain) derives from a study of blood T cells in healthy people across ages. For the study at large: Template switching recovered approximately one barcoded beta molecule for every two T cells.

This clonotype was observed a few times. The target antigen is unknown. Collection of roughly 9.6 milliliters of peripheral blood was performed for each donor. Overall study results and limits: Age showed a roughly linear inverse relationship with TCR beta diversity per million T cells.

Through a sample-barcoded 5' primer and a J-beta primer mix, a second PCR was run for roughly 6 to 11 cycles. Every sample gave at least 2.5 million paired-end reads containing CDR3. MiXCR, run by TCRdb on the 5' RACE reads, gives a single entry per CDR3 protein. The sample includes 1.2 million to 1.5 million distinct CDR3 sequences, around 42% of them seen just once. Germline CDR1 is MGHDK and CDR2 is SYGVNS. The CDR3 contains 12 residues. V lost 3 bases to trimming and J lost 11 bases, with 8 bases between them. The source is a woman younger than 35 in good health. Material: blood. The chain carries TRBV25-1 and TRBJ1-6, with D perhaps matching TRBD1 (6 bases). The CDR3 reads CASSEDSPPLHF. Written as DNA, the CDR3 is TGTGCCAGCAGTGAGGACAGTCCACCCCTCCACTTT.